The source of this T cell receptor beta chain is a study of blood T cells in healthy people across ages. Study context: The capture of about one barcoded beta molecule per two T cells was achieved by template switching. Study-wide points: Older individuals had lower TCR beta diversity per million T cells (the decline was roughly linear).

CDR1 MNHNS and CDR2 SASEGT come from the germline V gene. The CDR3 loop spans 15 amino acids. Trimming left V 5 bases short and J 0 bases short, with 12 bases between. Total RNA was extracted at no less than 5.5 micrograms per sample. A J-beta primer mix and a sample-barcoded 5' primer were used in a second PCR of roughly 6 to 11 cycles. Each CDR3 protein gets one entry after TCRdb re-called the 5' RACE reads with MiXCR. The table has approximately 880,000 distinct CDR3 sequences, roughly 50% seen once. Comments on this clonotype: Its specificity is not known.

The chain joins TRBV6-1 to TRBJ2-3; D might be TRBD1 (6 bases). Input material: blood. This sequence was found in a man under 40 in good health. The CDR3 sequence: CASSPVGASTDTQYF. CDR3 in DNA: TGTGCCAGCAGTCCGGTGGGGGCTAGCACAGATACGCAGTATTTT.